This TCR beta chain comes out of a study of shared clonotypes between healthy human individuals. Overall study context: CD4 naive and CD4 memory each took three plates per donor, while CD8 naive took two and CD8 memory one. Findings and caveats of the study: Non-shared clonotypes were found to have lower generation probabilities than the clonotypes that were shared by all four of the sorted-subset donors.

CD45RA-negative memory and CD45RA+ naive subsets were split from the CD4+ cells. As regards this clone: Its matching antigen is unknown.

Profiling relied on immunoSEQ multiplex PCR, and the TCRdb table lists in-frame clones only, not all of them. The data contain roughly 2.5 million clones, about 92% of them singletons. With 5 bases removed from V and 4 bases from J, the gap between germline ends came to 14 bases. The CDR3 runs 14 residues. Germline CDR1 reads SGHDN; CDR2 reads FVKESK. This TCR was recovered from a man aged 18 to 35 in good health. The chain recombines TRBV14 with TRBJ1-2; D call uncertain. Specimen: naive CD4+ T cells sorted from blood. Described subset: CD45RA+ positively selected. The CDR3, as DNA: TGTGCCAGCAGCACCCAAGGTGTCAGCTATGGCTACACCTTC. Amino acid sequence: CASSTQGVSYGYTF.